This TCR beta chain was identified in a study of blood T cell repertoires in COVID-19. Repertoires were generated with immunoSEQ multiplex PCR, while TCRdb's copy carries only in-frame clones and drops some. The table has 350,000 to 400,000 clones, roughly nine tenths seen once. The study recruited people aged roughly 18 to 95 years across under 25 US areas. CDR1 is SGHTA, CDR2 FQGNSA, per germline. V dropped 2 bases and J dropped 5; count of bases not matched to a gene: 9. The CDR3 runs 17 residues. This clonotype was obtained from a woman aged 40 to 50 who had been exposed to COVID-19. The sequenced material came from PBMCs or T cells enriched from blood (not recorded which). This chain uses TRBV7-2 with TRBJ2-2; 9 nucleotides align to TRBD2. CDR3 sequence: CASSLYPAGGPTGELFF. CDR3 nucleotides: TGTGCCAGCAGCTTATACCCCGCGGGAGGGCCAACCGGGGAGCTGTTTTTT.